This entry lists 3 T cell receptor beta chains sequenced from one sample in a study of glioma-infiltrating T cells. The iRepertoire nested amplicon-rescue multiplex PCR amplified TCR alpha and beta CDR3s from RNA. TCRdb redid the calling of the multiplex PCR reads with MiXCR, one entry per CDR3 protein. The sample consists of around 170,000 distinct CDR3 sequences, roughly two fifths of them appearing once. Specimen: glioma tissue, nonneoplastic brain tissue, or PBMCs (not recorded which). These receptors were obtained from a human donor with low-grade glioma or glioblastoma, undergoing nonglioma brain surgery, or in good health (not recorded which).

Ten or more counts support this clonotype. J is TRBJ2-7 and V is TRBV28, with D hard to call. Germline V gives CDR1 MDHEN, CDR2 SYDVKM. V lost 4 bases, J lost 6 bases, and 13 bases lay in between. CDR3 length equals 13 residues. The CDR3 spells CASSSGPPGEQYF. The CDR3 DNA follows: TGTGCCAGCAGTTCAGGACCCCCTGGCGAGCAGTACTTC.

This clonotype has a count of ten or more. The chain recombines TRBV28 with TRBJ2-4; D perhaps matches TRBD1 (6 bases). The length of the CDR3 is 16 residues. In germline, CDR1 is MDHEN, CDR2 SYDVKM. The germline V and J ends were trimmed by 2 bases and 0 bases, with 11 bases remaining between them. The chain's CDR3 is CASSLIGTLAKNIQYF. For the CDR3, the DNA is TGTGCCAGCAGTTTAATTGGGACACTAGCCAAAAACATTCAGTACTTC.

The chain recombines TRBV6-4 with TRBJ2-1; TRBD2 matches at 11 bases. With 4 bases clipped from V and 10 bases from J, the junction kept 3 bases outside the gene matches. The CDR3 sequence is 13 residues long. Germline assignment: CDR1 MRHNA and CDR2 SNTAGT. The CDR3 spells CASSVASGREQFF. CDR3 coding DNA: TGTGCCAGCAGTGTGGCTAGCGGGAGGGAGCAGTTCTTC.